Listed here are 4 T cell receptor beta chains from one sample, sequenced in a study of blood T cell repertoires in COVID-19. Method: immunoSEQ multiplex PCR; TCRdb's copy keeps in-frame clones and lacks some. The table lists roughly 400,000 clones, about 88% of them singletons. Sequencing was done on a sample of PBMCs or T cells enriched from blood (not recorded which). The source is a woman younger than 35 who had been exposed to COVID-19.

The chain links TRBV28 to TRBJ1-6; TRBD1 might be the D (6 bases). The length of the CDR3 is 12 residues. Germline lookup yields CDR1 MDHEN and CDR2 SYDVKM. Trimming pared 5 bases from V and 7 bases from J, leaving 6 bases between. The CDR3 region is CASSDRNSPLHF. The CDR3 DNA reads as TGTGCCAGCAGTGACAGGAATTCACCCCTCCACTTT.

The genes are TRBV3-1 (or the pseudogene TRBV3-2) and TRBJ2-7; TRBD2 matches 12 bases. J lost 3 bases, V lost 4 bases, and 1 base had no gene match. Germline V gives CDR1 LGHDT, CDR2 YNNKEL (reference sequence). The CDR3 covers 14 residues. DNA for the CDR3: TGTGCCAGCAGCCCGACTAGCGGGAGCTACGAGCAGTACTTC. It yields the protein CASSPTSGSYEQYF.

This rearrangement joins TRBV28 to TRBJ2-5; 7 bases line up with TRBD2. CDR1 and CDR2 (germline): MDHEN, SYDVKM. The CDR3 has 15 residues. V lost 2 bases to trimming and J lost 7 bases; unmatched junction nucleotides: 10. The CDR3 DNA reads TGTGCCAGCAGTTTAAGCCAGTATACGGGAGGGACCCAGTACTTC. This sequence encodes CASSLSQYTGGTQYF.

This rearrangement joins TRBV25-1 to TRBJ2-2; D possibly corresponds to TRBD1 (6 bases). Germline CDR1 reads MGHDK; CDR2 reads SYGVNS. Trimming took off 9 bases at V and 2 bases at J, with 16 bases between the two ends. CDR3 length: 15 amino acids. The CDR3 region is CASLQGRVNTGELFF. In nucleotides, the CDR3 is TGTGCCAGTCTACAGGGACGGGTCAACACCGGGGAGCTGTTTTTT.